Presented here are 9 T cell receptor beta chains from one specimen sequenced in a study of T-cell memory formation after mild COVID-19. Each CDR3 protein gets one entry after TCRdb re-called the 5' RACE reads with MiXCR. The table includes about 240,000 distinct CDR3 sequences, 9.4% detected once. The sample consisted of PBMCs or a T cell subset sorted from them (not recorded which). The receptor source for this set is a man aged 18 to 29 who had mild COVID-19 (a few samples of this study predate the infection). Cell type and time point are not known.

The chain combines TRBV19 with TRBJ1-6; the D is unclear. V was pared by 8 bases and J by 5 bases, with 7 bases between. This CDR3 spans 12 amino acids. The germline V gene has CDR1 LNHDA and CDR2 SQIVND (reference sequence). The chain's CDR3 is CASAAHNSPLHF. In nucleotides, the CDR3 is TGTGCCAGTGCGGCCCATAATTCACCCCTCCACTTT.

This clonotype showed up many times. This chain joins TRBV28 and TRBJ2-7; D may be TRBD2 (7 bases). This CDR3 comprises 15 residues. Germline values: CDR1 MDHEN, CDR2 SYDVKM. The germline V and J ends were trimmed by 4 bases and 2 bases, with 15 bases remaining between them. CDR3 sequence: CASSSTGGITYEQYF. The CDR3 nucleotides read TGTGCCAGCAGTTCCACGGGGGGCATAACCTACGAGCAGTACTTC. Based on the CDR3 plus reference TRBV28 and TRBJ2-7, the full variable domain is DVKVTQSSRYLVKRTGEKVFLECVQDMDHENMFWYRQDPGLGLRLIYFSYDVKMKEKGDIPEGYSVSREKKERFSLILESASTNQTSMYLCASSSTGGITYEQYFGPGTRLTVT.

In DNA form, the CDR3 reads TGTGCCAGCAGCGAAGGACTAGCGGGGACCTACGAGCAGTACGTC. Translating gives CASSEGLAGTYEQYV. The chain couples TRBV7-2 to TRBJ2-7, with TRBD2 matching over 12 bases. The junction had 4 bases not matched to a gene; V was cut back by 5 bases and J by 2 bases. This CDR3 comprises 15 residues. Germline V gene data show CDR1 as SGHTA and CDR2 as FQGNSA.

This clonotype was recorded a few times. The CDR3 DNA reads TGTGCCAGCAGCCGGGACAGGGAGGGCACCGGGGAGCTGTTTTTT. Its protein product is CASSRDREGTGELFF. The rearrangement links TRBV7-9 to TRBJ2-2, with 9 bases identical to TRBD1. The V gene's germline CDR1 is SEHNR and CDR2 FQNEAQ (reference sequence). This CDR3 is built from 15 residues. Trimming removed 5 bases from V and 4 bases from J; junction bases left unmatched: 5.

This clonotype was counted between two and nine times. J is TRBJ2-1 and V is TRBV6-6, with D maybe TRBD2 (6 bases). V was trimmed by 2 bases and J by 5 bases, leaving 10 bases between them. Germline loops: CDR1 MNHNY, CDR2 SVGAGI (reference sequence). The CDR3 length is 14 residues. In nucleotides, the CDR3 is TGTGCCAGCAGTTACGCGGGGCCAGACAATGAGCAGTTCTTC. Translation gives CASSYAGPDNEQFF.

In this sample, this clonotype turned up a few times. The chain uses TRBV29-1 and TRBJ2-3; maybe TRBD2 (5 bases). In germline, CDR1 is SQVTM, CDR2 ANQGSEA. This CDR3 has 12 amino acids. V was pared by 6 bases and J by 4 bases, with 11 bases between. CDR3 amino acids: CSVKQLADTQYF. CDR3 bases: TGCAGCGTAAAACAACTAGCAGATACGCAGTATTTT.

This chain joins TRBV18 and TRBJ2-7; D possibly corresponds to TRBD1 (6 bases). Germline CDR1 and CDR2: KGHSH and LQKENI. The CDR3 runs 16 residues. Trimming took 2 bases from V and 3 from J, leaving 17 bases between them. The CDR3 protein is CASSPGVGTYYYEQYF. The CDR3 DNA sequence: TGTGCCAGCTCACCAGGCGTAGGGACATATTACTACGAGCAGTACTTC.

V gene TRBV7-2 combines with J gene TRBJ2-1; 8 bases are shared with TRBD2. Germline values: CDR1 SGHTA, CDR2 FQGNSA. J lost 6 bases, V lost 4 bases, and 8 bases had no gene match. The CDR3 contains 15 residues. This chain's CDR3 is CASSYAGGGRNEQFF. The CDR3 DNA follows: TGTGCCAGCAGCTATGCGGGGGGCGGACGCAATGAGCAGTTCTTC.

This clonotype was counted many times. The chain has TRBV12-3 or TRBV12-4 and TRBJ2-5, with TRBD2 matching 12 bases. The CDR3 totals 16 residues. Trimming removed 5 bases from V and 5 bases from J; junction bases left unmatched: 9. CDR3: CASSAPSGGAYETQYF. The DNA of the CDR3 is TGTGCCAGCAGTGCCCCTAGCGGGGGGGCCTATGAGACCCAGTACTTC.